This TCR beta chain was identified in a study of PD-L1 blockade in urothelial cancer. Looking at the study overall: Every 3 weeks, patients received intravenous atezolizumab 1,200 mg, beginning 2014. Timepoints chosen for blood analysis were 3 weeks (second dose) and 6 weeks after treatment start. Blood-derived samples held a median around 130,000 T cells.

Sample time point: pretreatment peripheral blood. All patients handed over anywhere from 1 to 8 samples, pretreatment and on-treatment. Assay: immunoSEQ multiplex PCR; the TCRdb copy retains only in-frame clones and omits some. This table holds just over 50,000 clones, around 79% found once. Between the trimmed V and J ends, which lost 2 bases and 3 bases, there was a span of 11 bases. CDR1 and CDR2 from the germline V gene are SGHRS and YFSETQ. The CDR3 is 14 amino acids. This clonotype was obtained from a man between 70 and 80 years old with urothelial cancer. This sequence joins TRBV5-1 and TRBJ1-1, with D perhaps TRBD1 (5 bases). The sequenced sample was PBMCs, obtained around atezolizumab (anti-PD-L1) treatment. CDR3 in DNA: TGCGCCAGCAGCTTCCAGGGTATTTACACTGAAGCTTTCTTT. Translation gives CASSFQGIYTEAFF.